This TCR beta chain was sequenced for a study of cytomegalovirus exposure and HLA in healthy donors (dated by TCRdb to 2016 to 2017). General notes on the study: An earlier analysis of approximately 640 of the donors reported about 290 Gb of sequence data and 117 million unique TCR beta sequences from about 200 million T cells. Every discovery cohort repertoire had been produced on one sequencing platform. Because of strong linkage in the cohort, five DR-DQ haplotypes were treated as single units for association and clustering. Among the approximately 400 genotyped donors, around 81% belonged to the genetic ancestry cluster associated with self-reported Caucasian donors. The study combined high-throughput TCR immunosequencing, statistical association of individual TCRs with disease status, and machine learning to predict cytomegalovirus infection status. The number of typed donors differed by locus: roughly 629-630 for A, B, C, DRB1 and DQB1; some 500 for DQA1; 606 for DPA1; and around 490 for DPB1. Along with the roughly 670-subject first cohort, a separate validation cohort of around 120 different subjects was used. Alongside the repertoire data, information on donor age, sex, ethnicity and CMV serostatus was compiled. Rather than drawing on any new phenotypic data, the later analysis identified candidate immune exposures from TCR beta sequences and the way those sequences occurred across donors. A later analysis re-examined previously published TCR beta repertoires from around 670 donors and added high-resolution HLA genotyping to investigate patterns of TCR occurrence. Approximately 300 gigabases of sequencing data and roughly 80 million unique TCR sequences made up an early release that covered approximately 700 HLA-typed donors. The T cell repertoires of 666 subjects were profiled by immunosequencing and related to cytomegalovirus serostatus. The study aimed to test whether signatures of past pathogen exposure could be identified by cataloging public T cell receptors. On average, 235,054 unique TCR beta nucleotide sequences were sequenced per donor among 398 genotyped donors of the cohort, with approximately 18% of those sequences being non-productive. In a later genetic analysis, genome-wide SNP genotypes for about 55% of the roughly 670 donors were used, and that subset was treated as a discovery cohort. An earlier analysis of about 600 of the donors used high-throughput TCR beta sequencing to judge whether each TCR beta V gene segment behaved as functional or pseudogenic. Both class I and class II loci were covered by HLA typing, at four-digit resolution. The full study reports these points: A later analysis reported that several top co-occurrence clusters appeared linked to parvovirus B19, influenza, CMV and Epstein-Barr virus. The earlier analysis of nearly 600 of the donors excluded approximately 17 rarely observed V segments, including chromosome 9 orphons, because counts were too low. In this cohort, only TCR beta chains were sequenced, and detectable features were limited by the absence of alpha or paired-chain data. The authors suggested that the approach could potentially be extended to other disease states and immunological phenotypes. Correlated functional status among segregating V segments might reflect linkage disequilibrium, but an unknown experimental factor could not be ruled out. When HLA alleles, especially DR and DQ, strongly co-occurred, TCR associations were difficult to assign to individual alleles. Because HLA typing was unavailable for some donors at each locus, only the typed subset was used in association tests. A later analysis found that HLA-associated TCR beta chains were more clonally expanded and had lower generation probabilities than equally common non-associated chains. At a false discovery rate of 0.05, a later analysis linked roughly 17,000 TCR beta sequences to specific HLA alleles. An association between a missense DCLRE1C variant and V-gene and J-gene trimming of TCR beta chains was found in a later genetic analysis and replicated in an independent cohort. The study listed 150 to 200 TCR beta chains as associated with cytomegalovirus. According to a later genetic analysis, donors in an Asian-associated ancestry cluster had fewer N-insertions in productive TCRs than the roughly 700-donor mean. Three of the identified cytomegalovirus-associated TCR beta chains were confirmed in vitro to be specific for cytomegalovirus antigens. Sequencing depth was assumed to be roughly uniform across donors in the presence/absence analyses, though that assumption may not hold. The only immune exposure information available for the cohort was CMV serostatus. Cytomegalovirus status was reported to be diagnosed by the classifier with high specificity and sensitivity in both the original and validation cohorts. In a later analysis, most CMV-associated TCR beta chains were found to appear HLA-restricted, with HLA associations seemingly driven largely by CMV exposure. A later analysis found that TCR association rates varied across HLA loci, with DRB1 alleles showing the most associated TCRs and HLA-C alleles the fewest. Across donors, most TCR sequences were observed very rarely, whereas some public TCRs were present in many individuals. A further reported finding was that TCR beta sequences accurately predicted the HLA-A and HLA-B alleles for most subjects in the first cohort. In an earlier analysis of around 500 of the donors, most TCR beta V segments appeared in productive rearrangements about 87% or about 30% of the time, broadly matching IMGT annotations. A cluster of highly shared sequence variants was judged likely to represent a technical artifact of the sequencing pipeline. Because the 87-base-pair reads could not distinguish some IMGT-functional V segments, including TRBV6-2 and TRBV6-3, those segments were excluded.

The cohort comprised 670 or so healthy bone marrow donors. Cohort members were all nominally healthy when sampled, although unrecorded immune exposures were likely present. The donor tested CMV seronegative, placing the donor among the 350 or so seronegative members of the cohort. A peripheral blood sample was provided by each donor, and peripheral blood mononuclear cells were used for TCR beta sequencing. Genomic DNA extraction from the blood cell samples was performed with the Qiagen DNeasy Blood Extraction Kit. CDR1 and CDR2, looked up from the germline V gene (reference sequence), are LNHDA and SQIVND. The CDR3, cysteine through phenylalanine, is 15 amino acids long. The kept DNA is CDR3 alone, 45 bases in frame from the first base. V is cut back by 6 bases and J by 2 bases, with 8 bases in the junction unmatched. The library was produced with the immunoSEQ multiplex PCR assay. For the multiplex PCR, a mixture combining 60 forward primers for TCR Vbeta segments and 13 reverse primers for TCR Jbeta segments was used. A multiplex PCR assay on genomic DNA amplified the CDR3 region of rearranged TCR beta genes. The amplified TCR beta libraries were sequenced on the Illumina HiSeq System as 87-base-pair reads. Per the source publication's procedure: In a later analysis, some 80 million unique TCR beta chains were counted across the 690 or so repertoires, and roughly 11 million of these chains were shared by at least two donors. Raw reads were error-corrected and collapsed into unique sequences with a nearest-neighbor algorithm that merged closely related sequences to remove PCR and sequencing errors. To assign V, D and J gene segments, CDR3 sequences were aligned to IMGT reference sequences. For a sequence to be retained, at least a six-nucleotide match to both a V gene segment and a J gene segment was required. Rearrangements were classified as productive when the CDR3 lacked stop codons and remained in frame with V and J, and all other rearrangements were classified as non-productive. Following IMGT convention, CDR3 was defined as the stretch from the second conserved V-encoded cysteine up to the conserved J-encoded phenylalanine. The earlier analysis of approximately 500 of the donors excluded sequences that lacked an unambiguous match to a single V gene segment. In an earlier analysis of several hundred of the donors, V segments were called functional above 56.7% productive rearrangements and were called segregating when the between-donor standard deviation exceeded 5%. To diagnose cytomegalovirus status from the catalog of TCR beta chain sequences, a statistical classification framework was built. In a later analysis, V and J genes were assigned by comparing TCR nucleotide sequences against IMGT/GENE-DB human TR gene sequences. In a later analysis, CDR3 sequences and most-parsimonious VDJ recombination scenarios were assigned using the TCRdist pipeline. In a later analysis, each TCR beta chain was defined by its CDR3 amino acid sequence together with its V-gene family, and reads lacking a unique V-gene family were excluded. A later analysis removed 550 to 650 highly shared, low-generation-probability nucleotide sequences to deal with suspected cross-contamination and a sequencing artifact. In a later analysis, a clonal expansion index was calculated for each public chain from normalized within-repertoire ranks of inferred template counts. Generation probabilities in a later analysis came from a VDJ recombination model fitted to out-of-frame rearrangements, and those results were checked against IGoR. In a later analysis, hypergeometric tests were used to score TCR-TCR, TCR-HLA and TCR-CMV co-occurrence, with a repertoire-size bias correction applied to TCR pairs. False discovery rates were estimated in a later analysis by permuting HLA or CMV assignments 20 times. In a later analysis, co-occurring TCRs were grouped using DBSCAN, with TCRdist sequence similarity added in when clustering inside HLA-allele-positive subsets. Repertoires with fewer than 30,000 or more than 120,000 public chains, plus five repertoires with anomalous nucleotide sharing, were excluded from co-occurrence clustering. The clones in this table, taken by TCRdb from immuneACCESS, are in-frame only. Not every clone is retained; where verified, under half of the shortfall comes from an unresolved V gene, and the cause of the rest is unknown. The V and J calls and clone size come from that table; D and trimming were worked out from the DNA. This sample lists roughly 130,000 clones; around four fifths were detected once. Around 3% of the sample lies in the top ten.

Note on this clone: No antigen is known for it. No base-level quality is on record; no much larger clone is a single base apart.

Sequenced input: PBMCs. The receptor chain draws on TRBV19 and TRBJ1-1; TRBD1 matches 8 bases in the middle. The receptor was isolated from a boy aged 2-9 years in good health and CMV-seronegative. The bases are TGTGCCAGTAGGGACCTGCAGGGGGCTAACACTGAAGCTTTCTTT. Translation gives CASRDLQGANTEAFF.